Listed here are 15 T cell receptor beta chains from one sample, sequenced in a study of response to subunit inactivated influenza vaccine. Each CDR3 protein gets one entry after TCRdb re-called the RT-PCR reads with MiXCR. The sample contains roughly 290,000 distinct CDR3 sequences, 21% of which appear only once. This specimen was PBMCs from blood, taken approximately 20 months after vaccination. These receptors originate from a man between 50 and 69 years old who received an inactivated influenza vaccine.

This clonotype has more than one count but fewer than ten. This sequence joins TRBV20-1 and TRBJ2-3; D not certain. The CDR3 covers 12 residues. V lost 3 bases, J lost 2 bases, and 6 bases lay in between. CDR1 is DFQATT and CDR2 is SNEGSKA in the germline V gene (reference sequence). This CDR3 reads CSASQATDTQYF. The CDR3 DNA sequence: TGCAGTGCTAGCCAGGCCACAGATACGCAGTATTTT.

The V call is TRBV7-6, the J call TRBJ1-1; D not certain. This CDR3 is built from 14 residues. The ends were cut back, 2 bases at V and 0 bases at J, with 7 bases in the middle. The germline V gene encodes CDR1 SGHVS and CDR2 FNYEAQ. The CDR3 bases are TGTGCCAGCAGCTTATTTGTAATGAACACTGAAGCTTTCTTT. Translation gives CASSLFVMNTEAFF. The entire variable domain, with the rest obtained from reference TRBV7-6 and TRBJ1-1, is as follows: GAGVSQSPRYKVTKRGQDVALRCDPISGHVSLYWYRQALGQGPEFLTYFNYEAQQDKSGLPNDRFSAERPEGSISTLTIQRTEQRDSAMYRCASSLFVMNTEAFFGQGTRLTVV.

Only a few counts were recorded for this clonotype. The chain carries TRBV5-6 and TRBJ1-2; D is ambiguous. The CDR3 consists of 15 residues. Trimming cost V 0 bases and J 2 bases, with 11 bases left between them. CDR1 is SGHDT, CDR2 YYEEEE, per germline. The CDR3 coding sequence is TGTGCCAGCAGCTTGGCCCCAGGAGGGAACTATGGCTACACCTTC. It encodes CASSLAPGGNYGYTF.

Ten or more counts support this clonotype. The chain recombines TRBV29-1 with TRBJ2-3; D is unresolved. The length of the CDR3 is 11 residues. Germline loops: CDR1 SQVTM, CDR2 ANQGSEA. Between the trimmed V and J ends, which lost 7 bases and 4 bases, there was a span of 9 bases. CDR3 DNA sequence: TGCAGCGCTCGACGGGCAGATACGCAGTATTTT. This gives the protein CSARRADTQYF.

This clonotype showed up many times. The chain is built from TRBV5-1 and TRBJ2-1, with TRBD2 matching 9 bases. This CDR3 contains 19 residues. V lost 4 bases and J lost 0; bases outside the gene matches: 14. Germline V gene data show CDR1 as SGHRS and CDR2 as YFSETQ. The CDR3 loop is CASSALVYSGGNSYNEQFF. The CDR3 nucleotides read TGCGCCAGCAGCGCACTTGTTTATAGCGGGGGAAACTCCTACAATGAGCAGTTCTTC.

The V and J genes are TRBV6-2 or TRBV6-3 and TRBJ2-7, with 14 positions matching TRBD2. This CDR3 spans 16 amino acids. With 1 base clipped from V and 7 bases from J, the junction kept 6 bases outside the gene matches. Germline V gene lookup returns CDR1 MNHEY and CDR2 SVGEGT. CDR3 DNA: TGTGCCAGCAGTTACTTGGGACTAGCGGGAGTTTTTGAGCAGTACTTC. Protein product: CASSYLGLAGVFEQYF.

This clonotype has only a few counts. DNA of the CDR3: TGCAGTGCTGGGTCAGCGGGAACGGGCAATGAGCAGTTCTTC. Translation gives CSAGSAGTGNEQFF. The J gene is TRBJ2-1, the V gene TRBV20-1; 7 bases map to TRBD2. The CDR3 consists of 14 residues. Per the germline V gene, CDR1 is DFQATT and CDR2 is SNEGSKA (reference sequence). V dropped 5 bases and J dropped 6; count of bases not matched to a gene: 10.

The rearrangement joins TRBV19 to TRBJ1-4; D remains ambiguous. The germline gives CDR1 LNHDA, CDR2 SQIVND (reference sequence). Trimming removed 5 bases from V and 4 bases from J, with 14 bases in between. The CDR3 contains 15 residues. The CDR3 sequence: CASSSGRRVNEKLFF. CDR3 DNA: TGTGCCAGTAGTTCTGGACGGCGGGTTAATGAAAAACTGTTTTTT.

This clonotype was counted a few times. This chain links TRBV28 with TRBJ2-3; 7 positions agree with TRBD2. This CDR3 contains 15 residues. Germline V lookup: CDR1 MDHEN, CDR2 SYDVKM. The V segment lost 0 bases and the J segment 4 bases; nucleotides outside the gene matches: 4. The CDR3 sequence: CASSLWTSPSDTQYF. CDR3 coding DNA: TGTGCCAGCAGTTTATGGACTAGCCCTTCAGATACGCAGTATTTT.

J is TRBJ1-1 and V is TRBV9; a weak D match, TRBD1 (5 bases). The germline V and J ends were trimmed by 1 base and 9 bases, with 16 bases remaining between them. The CDR3 runs to 14 residues. Germline CDR1 SGDLS, CDR2 YYNGEE. The chain's CDR3 is CASSVHRTTLQAFF. As DNA, the CDR3 is TGTGCCAGCAGCGTACACAGGACAACCCTTCAAGCTTTCTTT.

In its sample, this clonotype was seen a few times. The V call is TRBV28, the J call TRBJ1-1; 8 bases map to TRBD1. The J segment lost 2 bases and the V segment lost 8 bases, leaving 4 bases of the junction unmatched. Germline V gene lookup returns CDR1 MDHEN and CDR2 SYDVKM. This CDR3 contains 13 residues. CDR3 coding DNA: TGTGCCAGCCACAGGGGGATAAACACTGAAGCTTTCTTT. The encoded protein is CASHRGINTEAFF.

A few counts support this clonotype. The chain uses TRBV6-2 or TRBV6-3 and TRBJ2-7; the D is unclear. Germline assignment: CDR1 MNHEY and CDR2 SVGEGT. The V end lost 3 bases, the J end lost 5 bases, and 14 bases lay between the germline ends. The CDR3 length is 14 residues. DNA for the CDR3: TGTGCCAGCAGTTATCCTCTGAAAGAAGACGAGCAGTACTTC. Its translation: CASSYPLKEDEQYF.

The chain carries TRBV11-2 and TRBJ2-1; 7 positions match TRBD2. In germline, CDR1 is SGHAT, CDR2 FQNNGV. The CDR3 is made up of 15 amino acids. The trim removed 2 bases at V and 5 bases at J, leaving 6 bases unmatched. The CDR3 coding sequence is TGTGCCAGCAGCTTATTGCGGGGGAGTCACAATGAGCAGTTCTTC. Translating gives CASSLLRGSHNEQFF.

This clonotype was seen only a few times. The rearrangement joins TRBV18 to TRBJ1-4, with D tentatively TRBD1 (6 bases). V lost 2 bases, J lost 7 bases, and 17 bases lay in between. The CDR3 contains 16 residues. The germline V gene has CDR1 KGHSH and CDR2 LQKENI. CDR3 in DNA: TGTGCCAGCTCACCATCCCGCGCAGGGGTGCCTGAAAAACTGTTTTTT. Encoded protein: CASSPSRAGVPEKLFF.

This clonotype was detected only a few times. This chain links TRBV5-1 with TRBJ2-2, with D uncertain. CDR1 SGHRS and CDR2 YFSETQ come from the germline V gene. The CDR3 has 15 amino acids. Trimming took 2 bases from V and 1 from J, leaving 9 bases between them. Here the CDR3 reads CASSFFRGNTGELFF. The CDR3 DNA reads TGCGCCAGCAGCTTTTTCCGTGGGAACACCGGGGAGCTGTTTTTT.